This entry features one TCR beta chain sequence. Its antigen is still unknown. This record comes from a study of T cell responses to AZD1222 COVID-19 vaccine. Broader study findings: Regions left unmutated in variants are reportedly the target of nearly half of spike-specific TCRs. Clonal diversity was possibly underestimated, and white British individuals and females predominated among donors. Breadth and depth of Spike-specific TCRs rose after two AZD1222 doses.

Germline V gives CDR1 MDHEN, CDR2 SYDVKM. The CDR3 totals 16 residues. Trimming shortened V by 8 bases and J by 1 base, and 18 bases separated the two germline ends. Generated by immunoSEQ multiplex PCR, the TCRdb table keeps only in-frame clones and is missing some. The sample yields around 100,000 clones, 87% seen once. The source is an adult in good health. Material: peripheral blood, obtained on day 0 of MenACWY control vaccination. V usage is TRBV28 and J usage is TRBJ2-1; D gene uncertain. CDR3 amino acids: CASHSYFVGSYNEQFF. The CDR3 bases are TGTGCCAGCCACAGTTATTTCGTAGGGTCCTACAATGAGCAGTTCTTC.